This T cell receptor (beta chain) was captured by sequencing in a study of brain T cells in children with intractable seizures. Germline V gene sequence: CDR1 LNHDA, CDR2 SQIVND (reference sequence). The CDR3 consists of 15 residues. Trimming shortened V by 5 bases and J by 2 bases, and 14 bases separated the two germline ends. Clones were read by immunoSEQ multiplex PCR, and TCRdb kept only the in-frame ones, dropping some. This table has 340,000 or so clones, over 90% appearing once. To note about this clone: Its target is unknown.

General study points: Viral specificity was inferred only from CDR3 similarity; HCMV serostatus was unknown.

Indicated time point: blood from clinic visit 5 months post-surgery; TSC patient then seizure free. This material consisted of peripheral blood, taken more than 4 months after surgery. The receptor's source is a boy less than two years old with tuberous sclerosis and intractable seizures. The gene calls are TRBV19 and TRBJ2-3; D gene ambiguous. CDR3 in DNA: TGTGCCAGTAGTCTGTACAGTCCCTCCACAGATACGCAGTATTTT. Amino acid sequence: CASSLYSPSTDTQYF.